The entry below describes one T cell receptor beta chain. Its specificity is not known. This table comes from immunoSEQ multiplex PCR, and its TCRdb copy is limited to in-frame clones, with some not included. This table holds around 29,000 clones, approximately 93% found once. This sample was taken from a study of chemoradiotherapy in HPV16-positive cancers. Study background: Functional T-cell assays on a couple of HPV16-positive patients' cells defined candidate HPV-specific clones and common TCR motifs. Broader study findings: Candidate HPV-specific clones and E7-related TCR motifs grew in tumor during treatment. Only a couple of HPV16-positive patients supplied the functional HPV-specificity definition.

From germline, CDR1 is MDHEN and CDR2 SYDVKM. This CDR3 is built from 15 residues. Germline trimming cut 5 bases from V and 5 bases from J; bases unmatched to any gene: 12. Over chemoradiotherapy, repertoires were sampled more than once. The input for sequencing was blood, taken from a patient who underwent chemoradiotherapy. This receptor was taken from a human donor with HPV-associated anogenital cancer. The chain recombines TRBV28 with TRBJ2-7; 7 nucleotides agree with TRBD2. The CDR3 coding sequence is TGTGCCAGCAGTCCGGGAGGCCCTAGGAGGGACGAGCAGTACTTC. The encoded protein is CASSPGGPRRDEQYF.